This T cell receptor beta chain appears in the sequencing data of a study of blood T cell repertoires in COVID-19. J was trimmed by 4 bases and V by 5 bases; bases with no gene match: 10. CDR3 length: 16 residues. Per germline, CDR1 GTSNPN and CDR2 SVGIG (reference sequence). Profiled with immunoSEQ multiplex PCR; TCRdb holds only in-frame clones, not every one. The data hold over 85,000 clones, with roughly 88% observed a single time. The rearrangement uses TRBV30 and TRBJ2-3; 12 bases match TRBD2. The sequenced sample was peripheral blood. The TCR comes from a human donor in a cohort sampled during active COVID-19. The CDR3 DNA reads as TGTGCCTGGGGCTCATTACTAGCGGGAGGCTCAGATACGCAGTATTTT. It codes for CAWGSLLAGGSDTQYF.